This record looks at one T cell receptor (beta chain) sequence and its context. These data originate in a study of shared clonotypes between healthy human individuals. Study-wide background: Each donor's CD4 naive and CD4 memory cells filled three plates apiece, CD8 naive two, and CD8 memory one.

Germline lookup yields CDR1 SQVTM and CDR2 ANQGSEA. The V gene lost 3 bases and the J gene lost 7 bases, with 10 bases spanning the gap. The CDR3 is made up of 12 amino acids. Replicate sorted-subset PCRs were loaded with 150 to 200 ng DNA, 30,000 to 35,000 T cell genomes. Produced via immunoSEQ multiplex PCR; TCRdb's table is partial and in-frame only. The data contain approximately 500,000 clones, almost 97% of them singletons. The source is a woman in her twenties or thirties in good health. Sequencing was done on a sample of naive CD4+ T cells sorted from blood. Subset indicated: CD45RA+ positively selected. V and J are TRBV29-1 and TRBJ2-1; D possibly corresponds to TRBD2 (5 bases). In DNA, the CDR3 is TGCAGCGTTGAGGCTAGCCCTAATGAGCAGTTCTTC. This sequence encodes CSVEASPNEQFF.